This T cell receptor (beta chain) was obtained from a study of T cells in Graves' hyperthyroidism and ophthalmopathy. Study results and caveats: Within blood appeared most thyroid clonotypes that had expanded above 0.001.

There were TCR beta CDR3 regions amplified from RNA transcripts. TCR CDR3 underwent first-round RT-PCR with the HTBI primer set. TCRdb reprocessed the multiplex PCR reads via MiXCR and lists one record per CDR3 protein. The profile shows approximately 430,000 distinct CDR3 sequences, under 15% of them singletons. Per germline, CDR1 SEHNR and CDR2 FQNEAQ (reference sequence). This CDR3 contains 15 residues. V shed 3 bases, J shed 0 bases, and the junction held 5 bases outside the gene matches. This clonotype was observed a few times. Its target is unknown. The V call is TRBV7-9, the J call TRBJ2-7, with 7 bases fitting TRBD1. Sequenced sample: blood. The sequence came from a man aged 18 to 30 with Graves' ophthalmopathy. CDR3 residues: CASSFFDRVSYEQYF. The CDR3, as DNA: TGTGCCAGCAGCTTCTTTGACAGGGTCTCCTACGAGCAGTACTTC.